These 14 T cell receptor beta chains share one sample of origin, sequenced in a study of blood T cells in healthy people across ages. With a J-beta primer mix and a sample-barcoded 5' primer, a second PCR ran about 7 to 12 cycles. TCRdb re-called the 5' RACE reads through MiXCR, storing one row per CDR3 protein. The repertoire holds over 450,000 distinct CDR3 sequences, with nearly 25% as singletons. These data also formed part of another study, on T cells of mothers and their children.

What was sequenced was blood. The receptors derive from a boy aged 5-17 years in good health.

The V call is TRBV29-1, the J call TRBJ2-7, with TRBD1 as a possible D gene (5 bases). CDR3 length equals 13 residues. Germline-derived CDR1 and CDR2 are SQVTM and ANQGSEA. Deletions cut 5 bases from V and 6 bases from J, with 17 bases between. CDR3 protein: CSVLFQWGAEQYF. The CDR3 nucleotides are TGCAGCGTTTTGTTCCAATGGGGCGCCGAGCAGTACTTC.

The V gene is TRBV28, the J gene TRBJ2-7; the D gene is possibly TRBD2 (6 bases). The CDR3 spans 15 residues. Germline V gives CDR1 MDHEN, CDR2 SYDVKM. V was trimmed by 5 bases and J by 1 base, leaving 15 bases between them. The CDR3 sequence is CASSLLARPSYEQYF. In DNA form, the CDR3 reads TGTGCCAGCAGTCTCCTAGCGCGGCCATCCTACGAGCAGTACTTC.

This clonotype appeared a few times. The rearrangement links TRBV7-2 to TRBJ2-7, with no clear D. Trimming shortened V by 0 bases and J by 5 bases, and 11 bases separated the two germline ends. Per the germline V gene, CDR1 is SGHTA and CDR2 is FQGNSA. The CDR3 totals 14 residues. Written as DNA, the CDR3 is TGTGCCAGCAGCTTAGCAGGCACTCCGGACGAGCAGTACTTC. Its protein is CASSLAGTPDEQYF.

The rearrangement joins TRBV10-3 to TRBJ2-1; D possibly matches TRBD1 or TRBD2 (5 bases each). This CDR3 region has 14 residues. Germline V CDR1 and CDR2: ENHRY, SYGVKD. Trimming removed 10 bases from V and 5 bases from J, with 18 bases in between. CDR3 sequence (DNA): TGTGCCACCAACGTGAGGGGATCAAACAATGAGCAGTTCTTC. Encoded protein: CATNVRGSNNEQFF.

The rearrangement uses TRBV20-1 and TRBJ2-5; 7 bases are a match to TRBD2. The end of the DNA aligns better with TRBJ2-1, so the J call may be wrong. This CDR3 is built from 12 residues. Germline CDR1 is DFQATT and CDR2 is SNEGSKA (reference sequence). CDR3 sequence reads: CSARRGGDEQFF. The CDR3 DNA reads as TGCAGTGCTAGGCGGGGAGGGGATGAGCAGTTCTTC.

V usage is TRBV18 and J usage is TRBJ2-5; possible D gene TRBD2, 6 bases. Judging by the DNA end, TRBJ2-1 fits better; the J call may be wrong. The CDR3 spans 15 residues. Germline assignment: CDR1 KGHSH and CDR2 LQKENI. Written as DNA, the CDR3 is TGTGCCAGCTCACCAAGTAAGCAGGGAGGATATGAGCAGTTCTTC. Amino acids: CASSPSKQGGYEQFF.

This CDR3 reads CATSDTGQDPRSQHF. In nucleotides, the CDR3 is TGTGCCACCAGTGATACTGGACAGGACCCCCGGTCCCAGCATTTT. This rearrangement joins TRBV24-1 to TRBJ1-5; TRBD1 matches at 7 bases. Trimming cost V 3 bases and J 11 bases; bases outside gene matches: 12. The CDR3 is 15 amino acids. CDR1 is KGHDR and CDR2 is SFDVKD in the germline V gene.

In this sample, this clonotype turned up many times. The chain couples TRBV28 to TRBJ2-5; TRBD1 aligns across 10 bases. Germline values: CDR1 MDHEN, CDR2 SYDVKM. This CDR3 is 14 amino acids long. V was pared by 4 bases and J by 4 bases, with 3 bases of the junction left unmatched. The CDR3: CASSSWTGGETQYF. The CDR3 nucleotides read TGTGCCAGCAGTTCCTGGACAGGGGGAGAGACCCAGTACTTC.

The table lists this clonotype with a few counts. This sequence joins TRBV20-1 and TRBJ1-2, with 8 bases identical to TRBD1. CDR3 length: 14 amino acids. Germline loops: CDR1 DFQATT, CDR2 SNEGSKA (reference sequence). Trimming at V came to 4 bases and at J to 4 bases, leaving 8 bases not matched to a gene. This CDR3 is CSAIRGRLIYGYTF. In nucleotides, the CDR3 is TGCAGTGCTATCAGGGGGCGGTTGATCTATGGCTACACCTTC.

The chain has TRBV28 and TRBJ2-1; tentatively, D is TRBD1 (6 bases). V dropped 3 bases and J dropped 0 bases, with 12 bases sitting between them. The CDR3 length is 16 residues. CDR1 is MDHEN, CDR2 SYDVKM, per germline. CDR3 loop: CASSFRGQLSYNEQFF. In nucleotides, the CDR3 is TGTGCCAGCAGTTTCCGAGGACAGCTCTCCTACAATGAGCAGTTCTTC.

The genes are TRBV28 and TRBJ1-1; D remains ambiguous. The CDR3 contains 16 residues. The V gene lost 7 bases and the J gene lost 12 bases, with 30 bases spanning the gap. CDR1 MDHEN and CDR2 SYDVKM come from the germline V gene. CDR3 nucleotides: TGTGCCAGCACCGAACGTGCGGACCATCGTGGGGTGGCAACTTTCTTT. This encodes CASTERADHRGVATFF. Variable domain in full (rest from reference TRBV28 and TRBJ1-1): DVKVTQSSRYLVKRTGEKVFLECVQDMDHENMFWYRQDPGLGLRLIYFSYDVKMKEKGDIPEGYSVSREKKERFSLILESASTNQTSMYLCASTERADHRGVATFFGQGTRLTVV.

This clonotype appeared a few times. The rearrangement uses TRBV18 and TRBJ2-3, with D unresolved. Germline V gene data show CDR1 as KGHSH and CDR2 as LQKENI. This CDR3 is built from 14 residues. V was cut by 0 bases and J by 2 bases, with 6 bases left in between. The CDR3 here is CASSPPGPTDTQYF. The CDR3 coding sequence is TGTGCCAGCTCACCACCAGGACCCACAGATACGCAGTATTTT.

This clonotype turned up a few times. This chain joins TRBV29-1 and TRBJ1-1, with D tentatively TRBD1 (6 bases). CDR3 length equals 14 residues. The V and J ends lost 7 bases and 0 bases respectively, with 15 bases between them. CDR1 is SQVTM and CDR2 is ANQGSEA in the germline V gene. The CDR3 DNA reads as TGCAGCGGGACCTCAGGGGTCATGAACACTGAAGCTTTCTTT. Translation gives CSGTSGVMNTEAFF.

The table lists this clonotype with a few counts. J is TRBJ2-5 and V is TRBV20-1; D is uncertain. Deletions cut 0 bases from V and 1 base from J, with 12 bases between. This CDR3 is built from 15 residues. CDR1 and CDR2 from the germline V gene are DFQATT and SNEGSKA (reference sequence). In DNA form, the CDR3 reads TGCAGTGCTAGAGACCTTTCCCAGGTCCAAGAGACCCAGTACTTC. It is translated as CSARDLSQVQETQYF.